This TCR beta chain was sequenced for a study of T cells in tuberculosis. Overall study: Within 7 days of starting treatment, or before, PBMC were stored. General study findings and limits: Active tuberculosis cases were adults; controls were adolescents. Smaller distances to GMM-specific TCRs suggested their expansion in active tuberculosis.

Trimming took 0 bases from V and 7 from J, leaving 8 bases between them. The length of the CDR3 is 13 residues. Per the germline V gene, CDR1 is SGHRS and CDR2 is YFSETQ. TCRdb's table, derived via immunoSEQ multiplex PCR, lists solely in-frame clones and lacks some. The data hold several thousand clones, with about 95% observed a single time. With respect to this clone: Its antigen is as yet unknown.

HIV-seronegative South African adults aged 18 years or older had newly diagnosed active tuberculosis. This rearrangement joins TRBV5-1 to TRBJ2-1, with unresolved D. The receptor was isolated from an adult with tuberculosis. The sequencing input was PBMCs. CDR3 coding DNA: TGCGCCAGCAGCTTGGGTGGGCCGAATGAGCAGTTCTTC. As protein: CASSLGGPNEQFF.